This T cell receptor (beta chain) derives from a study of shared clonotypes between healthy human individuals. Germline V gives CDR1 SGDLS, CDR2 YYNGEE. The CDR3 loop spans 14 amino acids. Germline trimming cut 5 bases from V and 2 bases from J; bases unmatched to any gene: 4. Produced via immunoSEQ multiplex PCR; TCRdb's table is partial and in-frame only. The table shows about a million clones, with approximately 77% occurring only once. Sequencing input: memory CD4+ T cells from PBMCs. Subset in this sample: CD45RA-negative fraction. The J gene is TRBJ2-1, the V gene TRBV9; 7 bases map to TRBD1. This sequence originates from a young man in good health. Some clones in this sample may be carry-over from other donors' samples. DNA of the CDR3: TGTGCCAGCAGTTTGGGACAGACCTACAATGAGCAGTTCTTC. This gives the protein CASSLGQTYNEQFF.